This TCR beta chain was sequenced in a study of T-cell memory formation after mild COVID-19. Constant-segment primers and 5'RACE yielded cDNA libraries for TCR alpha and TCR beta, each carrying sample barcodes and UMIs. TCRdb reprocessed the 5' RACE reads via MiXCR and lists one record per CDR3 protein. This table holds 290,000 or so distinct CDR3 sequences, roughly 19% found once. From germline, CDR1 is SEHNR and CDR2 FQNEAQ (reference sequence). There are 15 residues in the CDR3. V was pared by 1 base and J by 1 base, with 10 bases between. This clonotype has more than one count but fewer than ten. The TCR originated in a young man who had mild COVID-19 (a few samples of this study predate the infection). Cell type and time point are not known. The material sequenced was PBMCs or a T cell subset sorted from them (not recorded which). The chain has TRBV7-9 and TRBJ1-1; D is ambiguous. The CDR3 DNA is TGTGCCAGCAGCTTAGTGATGTTGAGGAACACTGAAGCTTTCTTT. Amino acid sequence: CASSLVMLRNTEAFF.